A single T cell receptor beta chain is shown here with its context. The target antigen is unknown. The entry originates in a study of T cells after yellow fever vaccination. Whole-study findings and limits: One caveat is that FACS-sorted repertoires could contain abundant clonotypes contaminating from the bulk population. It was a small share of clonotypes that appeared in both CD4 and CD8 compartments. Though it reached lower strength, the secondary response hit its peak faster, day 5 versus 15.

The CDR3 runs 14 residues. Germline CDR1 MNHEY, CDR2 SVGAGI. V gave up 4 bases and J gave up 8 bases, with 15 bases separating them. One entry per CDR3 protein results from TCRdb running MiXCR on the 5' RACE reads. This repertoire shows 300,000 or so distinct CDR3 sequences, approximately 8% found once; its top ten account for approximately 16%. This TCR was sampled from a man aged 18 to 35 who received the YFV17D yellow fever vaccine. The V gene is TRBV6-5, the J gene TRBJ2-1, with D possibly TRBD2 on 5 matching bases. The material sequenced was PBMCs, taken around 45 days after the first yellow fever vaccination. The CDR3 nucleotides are TGTGCCAGCAGTTTAGGAGGCCTCGGCTATGAGCAGTTCTTC. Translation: CASSLGGLGYEQFF.